What follows are 27 T cell receptor beta chains derived from one specimen sequenced in a study of blood T cell repertoires in COVID-19 (dated by TCRdb to between 2020 and 2021). Receptors were amplified or captured by the immunoSEQ multiplex PCR assay. Held by TCRdb, this immuneACCESS table contains in-frame sequences only and omits some clones. Under half of the omission traces to an unresolved V gene where checked; the cause of the rest is unknown. The sample includes some 170,000 clones, with approximately 90% observed a single time. The top ten constitute 3.9% of the sample. The sequenced sample consisted of peripheral blood. These receptor sequences come from a woman in her sixties or seventies who had recovered from COVID-19.

The rearrangement joins TRBV19 to TRBJ2-5, with 10 bases that match TRBD2. The CDR3 consists of 16 residues. V shed 5 bases, J shed 7 bases, and the junction held 13 bases outside the gene matches. CDR1 and CDR2 from the germline V gene are LNHDA and SQIVND (reference sequence). CDR3: CASSQYSGGPDGTQYF. The DNA of the CDR3 is TGTGCCAGTAGTCAATATAGCGGGGGGCCAGATGGGACCCAGTACTTC.

The chain carries TRBV19 and TRBJ2-1; D is possibly TRBD1 (5 bases). Trimming stripped 3 bases from V and 10 bases from J, with 16 bases between. From germline, CDR1 is LNHDA and CDR2 SQIVND (reference sequence). CDR3 length: 14 residues. This CDR3 is CASSMGQPEREQFF. CDR3 in DNA: TGTGCCAGTAGTATGGGGCAGCCTGAGAGAGAGCAGTTCTTC.

V and J are TRBV15 and TRBJ2-7, with 9 bases lining up with TRBD1. In germline, CDR1 is LNHNV, CDR2 YYDKDF (reference sequence). V shed 1 base, J shed 3 bases, and the junction held 1 base outside the gene matches. The CDR3 consists of 14 residues. CDR3 protein: CATSRGDRVYEQYF. The CDR3 DNA reads as TGTGCCACCAGCAGAGGGGACAGGGTCTACGAGCAGTACTTC.

The sample holds a few counts of this clone. The chain combines TRBV29-1 with TRBJ1-2; D is undetermined. V lost 4 bases, J lost 0 bases, and 9 bases lay in between. Germline CDR1 is SQVTM and CDR2 is ANQGSEA. The CDR3 is made up of 13 amino acids. The CDR3 region has the DNA TGCAGCGTTGTCCAGAATACTAACTATGGCTACACCTTC. Its translation: CSVVQNTNYGYTF.

The chain is built from TRBV3-1 (or the pseudogene TRBV3-2) and TRBJ1-2, with a weak D call TRBD1 (5 bases). V lost 1 base and J 5 bases, leaving 8 bases between the germline ends. CDR3 length: 13 residues. Germline loops: CDR1 LGHDT, CDR2 YNNKEL (reference sequence). This CDR3 is CASSQGGEYGYTF. For the CDR3, the DNA is TGTGCCAGCAGCCAAGGGGGCGAGTATGGCTACACCTTC.

The V gene is TRBV27, the J gene TRBJ1-5; 7 positions agree with TRBD1. Germline CDR1 MNHEY, CDR2 SMNVEV (reference sequence). The CDR3 has 15 amino acids. Germline trimming cut 5 bases from V and 5 bases from J; bases unmatched to any gene: 9. The CDR3 DNA reads TGTGCCAGCAGTCCAAAGACAGGGATCGATCAGCCCCAGCATTTT. Translation gives CASSPKTGIDQPQHF.

The count of this clone is one. CDR3 sequence reads: CAISESGREETQYF. As DNA, the CDR3 is TGTGCCATCAGTGAGTCGGGCAGGGAAGAGACCCAGTACTTC. The rearrangement links TRBV10-3 to TRBJ2-5; the D gene is possibly TRBD1 (5 bases). The CDR3 runs 14 residues. From germline, CDR1 is ENHRY and CDR2 SYGVKD. Trimming left V 0 bases short and J 3 bases short, with 8 bases between.

V is TRBV10-1 and J is TRBJ1-1; tentative D call: TRBD1 (6 bases). Between the trimmed V and J ends, which lost 6 bases and 3 bases, there was a span of 11 bases. The length of the CDR3 is 13 residues. Per germline, CDR1 WNHNN and CDR2 SYGVQD (reference sequence). The DNA of the CDR3 is TGCGCCAGCAGAGCTCAGGGGCACACTGAAGCTTTCTTT. It encodes CASRAQGHTEAFF.

This rearrangement joins TRBV5-1 to TRBJ2-3; TRBD1 agrees at 7 bases. V shed 6 bases, J shed 2 bases, and the junction held 9 bases outside the gene matches. The CDR3 is 15 amino acids. Germline CDR1 and CDR2: SGHRS and YFSETQ. The CDR3 DNA reads TGCGCCAGCACCTCGATGGGACAGCACACAGATACGCAGTATTTT. Translating gives CASTSMGQHTDTQYF.

This chain joins TRBV19 and TRBJ1-2; the D gene is possibly TRBD1 (6 bases). Between the trimmed V and J ends, which lost 4 bases and 0 bases, there was a span of 15 bases. CDR1 and CDR2 from the germline V gene are LNHDA and SQIVND (reference sequence). The CDR3 is 16 residues long. The CDR3 reads CASSTPQGQANYGYTF. CDR3 coding DNA: TGTGCCAGTAGTACCCCACAGGGACAAGCTAACTATGGCTACACCTTC.

This clone was seen only a few times. V usage is TRBV15 and J usage is TRBJ2-7; weak D call: TRBD2 (5 bases). The CDR3 covers 15 residues. Germline CDR1 is LNHNV and CDR2 is YYDKDF (reference sequence). The V gene lost 5 bases and the J gene lost 5 bases, with 19 bases spanning the gap. This CDR3 reads CATSPRRENVNEQYF. The CDR3 DNA reads as TGTGCCACCAGCCCGCGCCGGGAAAATGTTAACGAGCAGTACTTC.

V usage is TRBV4-3 and J usage is TRBJ1-6; TRBD1 agrees at 7 bases. This CDR3 spans 15 amino acids. Germline V gene sequence: CDR1 LGHNA, CDR2 YSLEER. J gave up 7 bases and V 0 bases, and 3 bases lay outside the gene matches. The CDR3 here is CASSQEQGRNSPLHF. The CDR3 nucleotides are TGCGCCAGCAGCCAAGAACAGGGGAGGAATTCACCCCTCCACTTT.

The chain joins TRBV18 to TRBJ2-3; 7 bases are shared with TRBD1. Per germline, CDR1 KGHSH and CDR2 LQKENI. The CDR3 consists of 14 residues. After removal of 1 base from V and 3 bases from J, the junction contained 1 base not matched to a gene. The CDR3 here is CASSPRQGTDTQYF. CDR3 nucleotides: TGTGCCAGCTCACCACGACAGGGAACAGATACGCAGTATTTT.

The rearrangement links TRBV4-1 to TRBJ2-7; a weak D match, TRBD1 (6 bases). This CDR3 has 15 residues. CDR1 MGHRA and CDR2 YSYEKL come from the germline V gene. The germline V and J ends were trimmed by 1 base and 2 bases, with 12 bases remaining between them. CDR3 protein: CASSQVVGTPYEQYF. Written as DNA, the CDR3 is TGCGCCAGCAGCCAAGTTGTGGGGACACCCTACGAGCAGTACTTC.

V gene TRBV5-1 combines with J gene TRBJ2-7; D is uncertain. Germline CDR1 and CDR2: SGHRS and YFSETQ. The CDR3 loop spans 13 amino acids. The ends were cut back, 0 bases at V and 5 bases at J, with 9 bases in the middle. The CDR3 DNA is TGCGCCAGCAGCTTGGTTCAGCAGGACGAGCAGTACTTC. Translating gives CASSLVQQDEQYF. Supplemented by reference TRBV5-1 and TRBJ2-7, the full variable domain reads KAGVTQTPRYLIKTRGQQVTLSCSPISGHRSVSWYQQTPGQGLQFLFEYFSETQRNKGNFPGRFSGRQFSNSRSEMNVSTLELGDSALYLCASSLVQQDEQYFGPGTRLTVT.

V is TRBV7-9 and J is TRBJ2-5; TRBD2 aligns across 12 bases. V shed 2 bases, J shed 3 bases, and the junction held 4 bases outside the gene matches. The CDR3 covers 16 residues. Per the germline V gene, CDR1 is SEHNR and CDR2 is FQNEAQ (reference sequence). The CDR3 sequence is CASSLYLAGGKETQYF. CDR3 bases: TGTGCCAGCAGCTTATACCTAGCGGGGGGGAAAGAGACCCAGTACTTC.

The chain joins TRBV6-5 to TRBJ2-2; 9 bases line up with TRBD1. The V and J ends lost 6 bases and 8 bases, in that order; junction bases with no gene match: 4. Germline values: CDR1 MNHEY, CDR2 SVGAGI. The length of the CDR3 is 13 residues. The CDR3 region has the DNA TGTGCCAGCAGAGGACAGGGGATAGGGGAGCTGTTTTTT. It is translated as CASRGQGIGELFF.

The CDR3 DNA reads TGTGCCAGCAGCCAAGGTAGGGGGCAAGTTGAAGCTTTCTTT. It is translated as CASSQGRGQVEAFF. The chain employs TRBV3-1 (or the pseudogene TRBV3-2) and TRBJ1-1, with 7 nucleotides matching TRBD1. Trimming took 1 base from V and 7 from J; bases not matched to a gene: 6. The CDR3 has 14 amino acids. The V gene's germline CDR1 is LGHDT and CDR2 YNNKEL (reference sequence).

This sequence joins TRBV27 and TRBJ1-2; the D gene is possibly TRBD1 (5 bases). This CDR3 region has 16 residues. Germline CDR1 MNHEY, CDR2 SMNVEV (reference sequence). V was clipped by 2 bases and J by 5 bases, with 18 bases between them. CDR3 sequence: CASSLTRLQRGYGYTF. Written as DNA, the CDR3 is TGTGCCAGCAGTTTAACTCGCCTCCAAAGGGGTTATGGCTACACCTTC.

CDR3 in DNA: TGTGCCAGCAGCTTAGAAGACAGGAATAGCAATCAGCCCCAGCATTTT. This translates into CASSLEDRNSNQPQHF. The chain couples TRBV7-8 to TRBJ1-5, with D perhaps TRBD1 (6 bases). In germline, CDR1 is SGHVS, CDR2 FQNEAQ. Trimming removed 1 base from V and 0 bases from J, with 10 bases in between. The CDR3 contains 16 residues.

This chain uses TRBV10-3 with TRBJ1-2; 12 bases fit TRBD1. Trimming at V came to 5 bases and at J to 4 bases, leaving 11 bases not matched to a gene. Germline CDR1 is ENHRY and CDR2 is SYGVKD. The CDR3 has 17 residues. This CDR3 is CAISLSGTGGRSYGYTF. DNA for the CDR3: TGTGCCATCAGTTTATCCGGGACAGGGGGCAGGAGCTATGGCTACACCTTC.

A single count supports this clone. CDR3 sequence reads: CASSLNGLNSPLHF. The DNA for the CDR3 is TGTGCCAGCAGTTTGAATGGGCTAAATTCACCCCTCCACTTT. V is TRBV27 and J is TRBJ1-6, with D unclear. The V end was cut by 3 bases, the J end by 7 bases, with 10 bases between. CDR1 is MNHEY and CDR2 is SMNVEV in the germline V gene (reference sequence). The CDR3 is made up of 14 amino acids.

CDR3 nucleotide sequence: TGTGCCACCAGCAGAGATCGACTAGAGACCTACGAGCAGTACTTC. Its translation: CATSRDRLETYEQYF. The genes are TRBV15 and TRBJ2-7, with D possibly TRBD2 on 6 matching bases. This CDR3 has 15 residues. Germline-derived CDR1 and CDR2 are LNHNV and YYDKDF (reference sequence). Between the trimmed V and J ends, which lost 0 bases and 2 bases, there was a span of 11 bases.

This clone was seen a few times. This chain connects TRBV20-1 to TRBJ1-2, with D perhaps TRBD1 (5 bases). This CDR3 spans 11 amino acids. V was pared by 6 bases and J by 8 bases, with 13 bases between. Looked up from germline, CDR1 is DFQATT and CDR2 is SNEGSKA (reference sequence). The CDR3 DNA follows: TGCAGTGCGGAGACAGCTACAGGCTACACCTTC. It codes for CSAETATGYTF.

CDR3 coding DNA: TGCGCCAGCAGCCAAGGGGGGCTCAGGGGGCGCCGAGGGGAGACCCAGTACTTC. It specifies CASSQGGLRGRRGETQYF. The gene calls are TRBV4-1 and TRBJ2-5; the match to TRBD1 covers 8 bases. V shed 1 base, J shed 5 bases, and the junction held 15 bases outside the gene matches. CDR3 length equals 18 residues. CDR1 and CDR2 from the germline V gene are MGHRA and YSYEKL.

This clone was picked up one time. The CDR3, as DNA: TGTGCCAGCAGCCAAGGAGGACAGGTCTATGGCTACACCTTC. Protein: CASSQGGQVYGYTF. This sequence joins TRBV3-1 (or the pseudogene TRBV3-2) and TRBJ1-2; 7 nucleotides agree with TRBD1. The CDR3 totals 14 residues. J gave up 4 bases and V 1 base, and 3 bases lay outside the gene matches. The V gene's germline CDR1 is LGHDT and CDR2 YNNKEL (reference sequence).

In this sample, this clone turned up once. The chain has TRBV11-3 and TRBJ2-3; D ambiguous. The V end was cut by 3 bases, the J end by 4 bases, with 14 bases between. The germline gives CDR1 SGHNT, CDR2 YENEEA. The CDR3 covers 15 residues. As DNA, the CDR3 is TGTGCCAGCAGCTTTCGACCAGACTCGGCAGATACGCAGTATTTT. Translation gives CASSFRPDSADTQYF.